The 14 T cell receptor beta chains below all came from one sample that was sequenced in a study of blood T cell repertoires in COVID-19. Assay used: immunoSEQ multiplex PCR; TCRdb lists only in-frame clones, some missing. The table records roughly 90,000 clones, approximately 80% of them present only once. Sample: peripheral blood. These receptors were obtained from a human donor in a cohort sampled during active COVID-19.

The chain combines TRBV28 with TRBJ1-3; 8 positions match TRBD1. After removal of 6 bases from V and 2 bases from J, the junction contained 12 bases not matched to a gene. The CDR3 spans 17 residues. Germline V lookup: CDR1 MDHEN, CDR2 SYDVKM. In DNA, the CDR3 is TGTGCCAGCAGGACCGGAGGACAGGGAAAGGCTGGAAACACCATATATTTT. Translated, it gives CASRTGGQGKAGNTIYF.

J is TRBJ2-5 and V is TRBV18, with a weak D call TRBD2 (6 bases). Between the trimmed V and J ends, which lost 3 bases and 9 bases, there was a span of 11 bases. CDR3 length equals 12 residues. Germline CDR1 KGHSH, CDR2 LQKENI. As DNA, the CDR3 is TGTGCCAGCTCACCCCCCGGAGGGCCCCAGTACTTC. Translating gives CASSPPGGPQYF. Full variable domain (missing parts from reference TRBV18 and TRBJ2-5): NAGVMQNPRHLVRRRGQEARLRCSPMKGHSHVYWYRQLPEEGLKFMVYLQKENIIDESGMPKERFSAEFPKEGPSILRIQQVVRGDSAAYFCASSPPGGPQYFGPGTRLLVL.

This clone was counted a few times. The rearrangement uses TRBV11-2 and TRBJ1-2, with a possible D match to TRBD1 (6 bases). The CDR3 loop spans 14 amino acids. Trimming cost V 3 bases and J 4 bases, with 12 bases left between them. Germline V gives CDR1 SGHAT, CDR2 FQNNGV. DNA for the CDR3: TGTGCCAGCAGCTTCCAGGGGCCCCTCTATGGCTACACCTTC. Protein sequence: CASSFQGPLYGYTF.

The V call is TRBV6-5, the J call TRBJ2-5; D not resolved. The germline V gene encodes CDR1 MNHEY and CDR2 SVGAGI. V dropped 0 bases and J dropped 4 bases, with 6 bases sitting between them. There are 13 residues in the CDR3. The CDR3 sequence: CASSYSHSETQYF. The DNA of the CDR3 is TGTGCCAGCAGTTACTCGCACTCAGAGACCCAGTACTTC.

In this sample, this clone turned up a few times. The same CDR3 also results from other DNA sequences found in this sample. The rearrangement uses TRBV2 and TRBJ2-5, with a weak D call TRBD2 (6 bases). This CDR3 region has 12 residues. Germline assignment: CDR1 SNHLY and CDR2 FYNNEI. Deletions cut 3 bases from V and 4 bases from J, with 6 bases between. The CDR3 protein is CASSEGGETQYF. The CDR3 DNA reads as TGTGCCAGCAGTGAGGGGGGAGAGACCCAGTACTTC.

This chain connects TRBV19 to TRBJ1-1; TRBD1 agrees at 7 bases. Germline V CDR1 and CDR2: LNHDA, SQIVND (reference sequence). The CDR3 loop spans 17 amino acids. The V and J ends lost 3 bases and 2 bases, in that order; junction bases with no gene match: 12. CDR3 region: CASSMGFPGQRNTEAFF. The CDR3 DNA follows: TGTGCCAGTAGTATGGGGTTCCCGGGACAGAGAAACACTGAAGCTTTCTTT.

This clone was detected only a few times. In DNA, the CDR3 is TGTGCCAGCAGCAGTAGCGACGCGAACACCGGGGAGCTGTTTTTT. Its protein is CASSSSDANTGELFF. The rearrangement uses TRBV3-1 (or the pseudogene TRBV3-2) and TRBJ2-2; weak D call: TRBD2 (5 bases). The CDR3 is made up of 15 amino acids. With 5 bases removed from V and 0 bases from J, the gap between germline ends came to 10 bases. In germline, CDR1 is LGHDT, CDR2 YNNKEL (reference sequence).

There are many counts of this clone. The chain has TRBV5-4 and TRBJ2-3, with D uncertain. CDR1 is SGHNT and CDR2 is YYREEE in the germline V gene (reference sequence). The CDR3 totals 13 residues. V was trimmed by 2 bases and J by 2 bases, leaving 6 bases between them. Here the CDR3 reads CASSFFSTDTQYF. DNA for the CDR3: TGTGCCAGCAGCTTCTTCTCCACAGATACGCAGTATTTT.

This clone was seen once. V gene TRBV2 combines with J gene TRBJ2-1, with 9 nucleotides matching TRBD2. Germline lookup yields CDR1 SNHLY and CDR2 FYNNEI. CDR3 size: 13 residues. J lost 6 bases, V lost 6 bases, and 3 bases had no gene match. The CDR3 nucleotides are TGTGCCAGCAGAGGGACTAGCAGCAATGAGCAGTTCTTC. It codes for CASRGTSSNEQFF.

This chain uses TRBV5-1 with TRBJ2-7; 7 bases agree with TRBD1. CDR3 size: 15 residues. V lost 5 bases, J lost 2 bases, and 10 bases stayed unmatched. The germline CDR1 and CDR2 sequences are SGHRS and YFSETQ. The CDR3 DNA follows: TGCGCCAGCAGGCTTGGGACAGCCCTTACCTACGAGCAGTACTTC. Residues: CASRLGTALTYEQYF.

The chain links TRBV7-2 to TRBJ2-1; 14 nucleotides agree with TRBD2. The germline V gene encodes CDR1 SGHTA and CDR2 FQGNSA. The CDR3 length is 16 residues. V dropped 3 bases and J dropped 5; count of bases not matched to a gene: 3. The CDR3 is CASSFRTSGGNNEQFF. The CDR3 nucleotides read TGTGCCAGCAGCTTTCGGACTAGCGGGGGGAACAATGAGCAGTTCTTC.

The table lists this clone with a few counts. The J gene is TRBJ1-5, the V gene TRBV28; 9 bases match TRBD1. Trimming took 6 bases from V and 5 from J; bases not matched to a gene: 8. Per the germline V gene, CDR1 is MDHEN and CDR2 is SYDVKM. The CDR3 contains 15 residues. CDR3 coding DNA: TGTGCCAGCAGCAAACCCGGACAGGGGTATCAGCCCCAGCATTTT. This translates into CASSKPGQGYQPQHF.

The rearrangement links TRBV4-2 to TRBJ2-2; a possible D gene is TRBD2 (5 bases). The CDR3 has 16 residues. The germline V gene has CDR1 LGHNA and CDR2 YNFKEQ. V was trimmed by 0 bases and J by 7 bases, leaving 15 bases between them. CDR3 bases: TGTGCCAGCAGCCAAGATCGCCACTGGGCGGGCGGGGAGCTGTTTTTT. Residues: CASSQDRHWAGGELFF.

This chain uses TRBV2 with TRBJ2-7; possibly TRBD2 for D (5 bases). CDR1 SNHLY and CDR2 FYNNEI come from the germline V gene. With 6 bases removed from V and 2 bases from J, the gap between germline ends came to 11 bases. The CDR3 sequence is 13 residues long. CDR3 coding DNA: TGTGCCAGCAGAAAGGAGGCCACCTACGAGCAGTACTTC. Its protein is CASRKEATYEQYF.